The T cell receptor (beta chain) described here comes from a study of cytomegalovirus exposure and HLA in healthy donors. General study findings and limits: Most TCR sequences were rare, but some public TCRs occurred in many donors.

As concerns this clone: The antigen is unknown.

Trimming removed 4 bases at V and 4 bases at J, with 10 bases between. The CDR3 length is 13 residues. CDR1 is SGDLS and CDR2 is YYNGEE in the germline V gene. Method: immunoSEQ multiplex PCR; TCRdb's copy keeps in-frame clones and lacks some. Counted here are 160,000 or so clones, approximately 84% occurring once; the ten biggest clones make up 10%. The sequence was collected from a man aged 25-45 years in good health and CMV-seropositive. The chain joins TRBV9 to TRBJ2-3, with D possibly matching TRBD2 (6 bases). Sequencing was performed on PBMCs. The CDR3 region is CASSLGGADTQYF. The CDR3 DNA reads TGTGCCAGCAGCCTCGGGGGTGCAGATACGCAGTATTTT. The full variable domain, in which reference TRBV9 and TRBJ2-3 provide the parts outside the CDR3, is DSGVTQTPKHLITATGQRVTLRCSPRSGDLSVYWYQQSLDQGLQFLIQYYNGEERAKGNILERFSAQQFPDLHSELNLSSLELGDSALYFCASSLGGADTQYFGPGTRLTVL.